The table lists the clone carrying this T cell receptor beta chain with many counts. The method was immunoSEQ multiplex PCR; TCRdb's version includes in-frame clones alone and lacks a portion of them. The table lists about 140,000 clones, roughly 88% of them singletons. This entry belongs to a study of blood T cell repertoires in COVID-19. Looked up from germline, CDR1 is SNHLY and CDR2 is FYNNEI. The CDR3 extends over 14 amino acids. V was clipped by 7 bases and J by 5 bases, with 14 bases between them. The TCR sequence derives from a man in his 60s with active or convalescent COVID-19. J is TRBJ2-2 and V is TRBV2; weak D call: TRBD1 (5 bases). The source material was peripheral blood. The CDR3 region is CASKDRILTGELFF. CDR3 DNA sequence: TGTGCCAGCAAAGACAGAATTTTGACCGGGGAGCTGTTTTTT.